Each of the 16 T cell receptor beta chains below was sequenced from the same sample in a study of T-cell reconstitution after alpha-beta-depleted transplantation in children. Preparing the TCRbeta library involved the use of unique molecular identifiers. TCRdb re-called the PCR reads through MiXCR, storing one row per CDR3 protein. The table includes 350,000 to 450,000 distinct CDR3 sequences, 13% detected once. The material was PBMCs, obtained from the stem cell graft. The receptors derive from a human donor who donated a stem cell graft to a child with Fanconi anemia.

The chain carries TRBV27 and TRBJ1-1, with D perhaps matching TRBD1 (5 bases). The CDR3 contains 15 residues. V gave up 6 bases and J gave up 1 base, with 15 bases separating them. Germline CDR1 MNHEY, CDR2 SMNVEV (reference sequence). CDR3 DNA: TGTGCCAGCAGAGCTATGGGGGGGGGGAACACTGAAGCTTTCTTT. This encodes CASRAMGGGNTEAFF.

This clonotype was seen many times. The chain joins TRBV20-1 to TRBJ2-1; no clear D gene. V was shortened by 6 bases and J by 0 bases, with 12 bases between the two germline ends. CDR3 size: 14 residues. CDR1 is DFQATT, CDR2 SNEGSKA, per germline (reference sequence). The DNA of the CDR3 is TGCAGTGCGGTAGCAACTAACTCCTACAATGAGCAGTTCTTC. Translated: CSAVATNSYNEQFF.

The chain joins TRBV28 to TRBJ2-7; no clear D. The CDR3 has 10 amino acids. Germline-derived CDR1 and CDR2 are MDHEN and SYDVKM. V was trimmed by 3 bases and J by 6 bases, leaving 3 bases between them. The CDR3 protein is CASSFSEQYV. The CDR3 DNA reads as TGTGCCAGCAGTTTCAGCGAGCAGTACGTC.

The table lists this clonotype with a few counts. The chain uses TRBV15 and TRBJ2-6; D might be TRBD2 (6 bases). Trimming removed 0 bases from V and 1 base from J, with 10 bases in between. This CDR3 has 17 residues. In germline, CDR1 is LNHNV, CDR2 YYDKDF (reference sequence). The chain's CDR3 is CATSRDGGGSGANVLTF. The CDR3 DNA is TGTGCCACCAGCAGAGACGGGGGAGGATCTGGGGCCAACGTCCTGACTTTC. Together with reference TRBV15 and TRBJ2-6, the CDR3 gives the full variable domain: DAMVIQNPRYQVTQFGKPVTLSCSQTLNHNVMYWYQQKSSQAPKLLFHYYDKDFNNEADTPDNFQSRRPNTSFCFLDIRSPGLGDTAMYLCATSRDGGGSGANVLTFGAGSRLTVL.

The chain recombines TRBV6-5 with TRBJ1-1, with D uncertain. Germline CDR1 and CDR2: MNHEY and SVGAGI. Trimming took 0 bases from V and 5 from J, leaving 10 bases between them. This CDR3 is built from 14 residues. CDR3 amino acids: CASSYSNSGTEAFF. Here the CDR3 DNA reads TGTGCCAGCAGTTACTCGAACTCGGGGACTGAAGCTTTCTTT.

The chain combines TRBV6-2 or TRBV6-3 with TRBJ2-2; D could derive from TRBD1 or TRBD2 (6 bases each). The CDR3 length is 15 residues. Germline loops: CDR1 MNHEY, CDR2 SVGEGT. V was pared by 8 bases and J by 4 bases, with 17 bases between. The CDR3 reads CASQGSEGFTGELFF. The CDR3 DNA is TGTGCCAGCCAGGGGTCGGAGGGATTCACCGGGGAGCTGTTTTTT.

In its sample, this clonotype was seen many times. The chain links TRBV7-8 to TRBJ2-2; D is undetermined. Germline V lookup: CDR1 SGHVS, CDR2 FQNEAQ. With 3 bases removed from V and 0 bases from J, the gap between germline ends came to 8 bases. The CDR3 covers 15 residues. CDR3 loop: CASSFSRPNTGELFF. The CDR3 nucleotides are TGTGCCAGCAGCTTTAGCCGACCGAACACCGGGGAGCTGTTTTTT.

The chain carries TRBV3-1 and TRBJ1-1, with D uncertain. Germline-derived CDR1 and CDR2 are LGHDT and YNNKEL (reference sequence). The CDR3 length is 14 residues. V lost 2 bases and J 1 base, leaving 8 bases between the germline ends. DNA of the CDR3: TGTGCCAGCAGCCAACCCGGGGAGAACACTGAAGCTTTCTTT. Its protein is CASSQPGENTEAFF.

This clonotype was counted at least ten times. The chain links TRBV5-1 to TRBJ2-3; a weak D match, TRBD1 (6 bases). The CDR3 runs 14 residues. The germline V gene has CDR1 SGHRS and CDR2 YFSETQ. V shed 4 bases and J shed 4 bases, with 13 bases lying between them. The CDR3 loop is CASSNTGFADTQYF. CDR3 DNA sequence: TGCGCCAGCAGCAATACAGGGTTCGCAGATACGCAGTATTTT.

This chain links TRBV14 with TRBJ1-6; D might be TRBD1 (6 bases). Germline V gene sequence: CDR1 SGHDN, CDR2 FVKESK. V lost 8 bases to trimming and J lost 9 bases, with 14 bases between them. This CDR3 is 13 amino acids long. The CDR3 DNA reads as TGTGCCAGCGCCCCCCGGGACACTTCACCCCTCCACTTT. This encodes CASAPRDTSPLHF.

This clonotype was seen only a few times. The chain is built from TRBV10-3 and TRBJ2-5, with D possibly being TRBD1 (6 bases). Germline CDR1 reads ENHRY; CDR2 reads SYGVKD. V lost 3 bases and J lost 5, with 13 bases in between. The CDR3 length is 14 residues. CDR3 sequence (DNA): TGTGCCATCAGTGAAGGCCAGGGGCGGGAGACCCAGTACTTC. Translation gives CAISEGQGRETQYF.

This chain connects TRBV12-3 or TRBV12-4 to TRBJ1-1, with a tentative D call TRBD1 (6 bases). The CDR3 is made up of 13 amino acids. The V end lost 4 bases, the J end lost 4 bases, and 10 bases lay between the germline ends. CDR3 nucleotides: TGTGCCAGCAGTTCTTCAGGGGTCACTGAAGCTTTCTTT. Amino acid sequence: CASSSSGVTEAFF.

This clonotype appeared a few times. The V gene is TRBV12-3 or TRBV12-4, the J gene TRBJ1-4, with 8 bases fitting TRBD1. The CDR3 has 15 amino acids. The V gene end was trimmed by 6 bases and the J gene end by 8 bases; junction bases not matched to a gene: 11. This chain's CDR3 is CASSFNRGGGEKLFF. CDR3 nucleotides: TGTGCCAGCAGCTTCAACAGGGGGGGTGGAGAAAAACTGTTTTTT.

This clonotype was recorded a few times. The chain recombines TRBV6-5 with TRBJ1-1; unclear D gene. Germline CDR1 MNHEY, CDR2 SVGAGI. The CDR3 loop spans 14 amino acids. V was trimmed by 5 bases and J by 1 base, leaving 11 bases between them. CDR3 coding DNA: TGTGCCAGCAGTCACACACCGGGGAACACTGAAGCTTTCTTT. It is translated as CASSHTPGNTEAFF.

At least ten counts were recorded for this clonotype. The chain combines TRBV24-1 with TRBJ2-2; D is undetermined. The CDR3 has 13 residues. V was trimmed by 9 bases and J by 5 bases, leaving 12 bases between them. Germline-derived CDR1 and CDR2 are KGHDR and SFDVKD. The CDR3 reads CATSRPETGELFF. For the CDR3, the DNA is TGTGCCACCTCACGACCCGAAACCGGGGAGCTGTTTTTT.

The sample holds many counts of this clonotype. The chain is built from TRBV11-2 and TRBJ2-5, with 7 positions matching TRBD1. The CDR3 extends over 14 amino acids. The junction had 3 bases not matched to a gene; V was cut back by 3 bases and J by 2 bases. Germline CDR1 is SGHAT and CDR2 is FQNNGV. CDR3 bases: TGTGCCAGCAGCTTCCAGGGACAGCAAGAGACCCAGTACTTC. Translation gives CASSFQGQQETQYF.